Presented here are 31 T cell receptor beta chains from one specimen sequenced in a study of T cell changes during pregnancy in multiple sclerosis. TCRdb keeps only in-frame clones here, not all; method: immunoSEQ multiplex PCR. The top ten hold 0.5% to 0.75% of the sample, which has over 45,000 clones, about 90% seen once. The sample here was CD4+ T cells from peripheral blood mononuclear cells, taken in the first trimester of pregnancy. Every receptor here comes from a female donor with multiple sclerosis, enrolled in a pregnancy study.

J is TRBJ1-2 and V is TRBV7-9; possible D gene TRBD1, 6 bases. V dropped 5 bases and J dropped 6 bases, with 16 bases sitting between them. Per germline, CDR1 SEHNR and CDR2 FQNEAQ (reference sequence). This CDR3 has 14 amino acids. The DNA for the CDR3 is TGTGCCAGCAGCACCCGAAGGACAGAGCATGGCTACACCTTC. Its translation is CASSTRRTEHGYTF.

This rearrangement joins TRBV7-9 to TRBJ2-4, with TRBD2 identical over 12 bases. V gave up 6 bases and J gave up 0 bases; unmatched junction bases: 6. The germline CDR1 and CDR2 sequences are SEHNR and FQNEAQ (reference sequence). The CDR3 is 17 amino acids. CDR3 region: CASRLTSGRQAKNIQYF. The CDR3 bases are TGTGCCAGCAGGCTAACTAGCGGGAGGCAAGCCAAAAACATTCAGTACTTC.

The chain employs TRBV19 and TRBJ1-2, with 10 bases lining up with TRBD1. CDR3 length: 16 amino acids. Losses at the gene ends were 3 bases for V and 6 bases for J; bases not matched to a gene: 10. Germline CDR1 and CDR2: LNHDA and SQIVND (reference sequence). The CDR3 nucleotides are TGTGCCAGTAGTATTCGGGACAGGGGTTACATTGATGGCTACACCTTC. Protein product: CASSIRDRGYIDGYTF. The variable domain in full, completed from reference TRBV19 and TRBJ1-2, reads DGGITQSPKYLFRKEGQNVTLSCEQNLNHDAMYWYRQDPGQGLRLIYYSQIVNDFQKGDIAEGYSVSREKKESFPLTVTSAQKNPTAFYLCASSIRDRGYIDGYTFGSGTRLTVV.

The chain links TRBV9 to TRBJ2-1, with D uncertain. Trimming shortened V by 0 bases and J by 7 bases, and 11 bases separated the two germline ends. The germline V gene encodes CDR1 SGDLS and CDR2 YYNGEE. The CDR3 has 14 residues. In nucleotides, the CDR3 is TGTGCCAGCAGCGTAGGTAATAGCAATAATGAGCAGTTCTTC. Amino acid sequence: CASSVGNSNNEQFF.

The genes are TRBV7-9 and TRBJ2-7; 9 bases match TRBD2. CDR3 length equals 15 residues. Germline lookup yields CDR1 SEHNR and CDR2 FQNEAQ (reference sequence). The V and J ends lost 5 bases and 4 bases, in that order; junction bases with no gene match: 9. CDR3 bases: TGTGCCAGCAGCAACAAGACTAGCGGAGCTTACGAGCAGTACTTC. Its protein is CASSNKTSGAYEQYF.

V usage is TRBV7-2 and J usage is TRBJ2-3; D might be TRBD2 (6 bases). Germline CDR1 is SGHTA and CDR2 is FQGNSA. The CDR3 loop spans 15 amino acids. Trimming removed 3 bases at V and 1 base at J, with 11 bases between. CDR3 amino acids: CASSFRGKGTDTQYF. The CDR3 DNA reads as TGTGCCAGCAGCTTTCGGGGGAAGGGCACAGATACGCAGTATTTT.

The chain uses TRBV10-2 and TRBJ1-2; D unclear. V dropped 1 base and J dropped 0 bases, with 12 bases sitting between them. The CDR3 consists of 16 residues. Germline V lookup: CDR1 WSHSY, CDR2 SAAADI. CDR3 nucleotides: TGCGCCAGCAGTGAGTTCTTGTACGGGTCTAACTATGGCTACACCTTC. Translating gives CASSEFLYGSNYGYTF.

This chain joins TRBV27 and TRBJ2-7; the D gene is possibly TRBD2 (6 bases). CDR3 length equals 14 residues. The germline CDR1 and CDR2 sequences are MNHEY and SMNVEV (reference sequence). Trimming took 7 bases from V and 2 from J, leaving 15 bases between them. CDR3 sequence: CASTRSGGAYEQYF. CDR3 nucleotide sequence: TGTGCCAGCACCCGAAGCGGAGGGGCCTACGAGCAGTACTTC.

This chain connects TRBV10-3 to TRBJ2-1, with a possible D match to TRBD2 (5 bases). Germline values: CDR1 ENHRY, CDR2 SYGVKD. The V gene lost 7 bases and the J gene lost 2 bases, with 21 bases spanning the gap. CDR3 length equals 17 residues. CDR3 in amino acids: CAIKGGRSSAPYNEQFF. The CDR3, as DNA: TGTGCCATCAAAGGAGGTAGGTCTTCAGCGCCCTACAATGAGCAGTTCTTC.

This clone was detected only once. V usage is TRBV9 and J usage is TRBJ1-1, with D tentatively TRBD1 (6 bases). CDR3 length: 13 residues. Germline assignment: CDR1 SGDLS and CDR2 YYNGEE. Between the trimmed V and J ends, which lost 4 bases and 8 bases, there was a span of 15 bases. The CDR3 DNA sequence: TGTGCCAGCAGCTTGGGAACCGGGACAGAAGCTTTCTTT. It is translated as CASSLGTGTEAFF.

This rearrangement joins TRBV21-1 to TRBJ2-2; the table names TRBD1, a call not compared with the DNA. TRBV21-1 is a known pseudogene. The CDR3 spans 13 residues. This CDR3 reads CATLPRDTGELFF. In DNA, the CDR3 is TGTGCCACTCTCCCCAGGGACACCGGGGAGCTGTTTTTT.

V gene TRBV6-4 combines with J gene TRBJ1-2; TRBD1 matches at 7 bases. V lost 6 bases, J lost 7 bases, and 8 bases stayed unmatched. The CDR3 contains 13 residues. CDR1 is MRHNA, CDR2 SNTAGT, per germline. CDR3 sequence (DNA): TGTGCCAGCAGCGCAATACAGGGGTCTGGCTACACCTTC. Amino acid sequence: CASSAIQGSGYTF.

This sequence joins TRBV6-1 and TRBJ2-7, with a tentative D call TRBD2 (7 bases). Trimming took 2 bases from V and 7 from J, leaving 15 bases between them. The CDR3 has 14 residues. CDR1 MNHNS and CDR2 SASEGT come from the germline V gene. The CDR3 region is CASSERGGTGEQYF. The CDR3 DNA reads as TGTGCCAGCAGTGAAAGGGGGGGTACGGGAGAGCAGTACTTC.

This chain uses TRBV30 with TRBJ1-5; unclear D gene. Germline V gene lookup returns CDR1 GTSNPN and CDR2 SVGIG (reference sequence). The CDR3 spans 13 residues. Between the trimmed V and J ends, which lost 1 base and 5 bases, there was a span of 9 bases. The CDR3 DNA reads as TGTGCCTGGAGTGGGGAGAGGGATCAGCCCCAGCATTTT. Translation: CAWSGERDQPQHF.

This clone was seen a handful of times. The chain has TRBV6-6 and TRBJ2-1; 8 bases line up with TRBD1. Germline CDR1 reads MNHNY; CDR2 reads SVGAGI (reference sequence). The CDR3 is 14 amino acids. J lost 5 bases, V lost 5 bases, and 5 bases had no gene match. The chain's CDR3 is CASSPWTGNNEQFF. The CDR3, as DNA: TGTGCCAGCAGTCCCTGGACAGGGAACAATGAGCAGTTCTTC.

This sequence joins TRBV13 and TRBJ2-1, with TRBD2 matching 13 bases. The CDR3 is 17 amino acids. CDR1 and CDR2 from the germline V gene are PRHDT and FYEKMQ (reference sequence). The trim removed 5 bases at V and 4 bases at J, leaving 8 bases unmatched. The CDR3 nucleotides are TGTGCCAGCAGCAACAAACTAGCGGGAGGGTCGTACAATGAGCAGTTCTTC. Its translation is CASSNKLAGGSYNEQFF.

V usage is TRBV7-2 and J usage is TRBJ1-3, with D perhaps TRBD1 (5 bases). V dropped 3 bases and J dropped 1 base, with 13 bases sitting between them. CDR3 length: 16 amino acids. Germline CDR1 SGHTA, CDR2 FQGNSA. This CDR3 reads CASSFQTGGSGNTIYF. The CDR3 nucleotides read TGTGCCAGCAGCTTTCAAACTGGGGGGTCTGGAAACACCATATATTTT.

The CDR3 coding sequence is TGTGCCAGCTCACAGGGACAGGAATCGAACACTGAAGCTTTCTTT. It specifies CASSQGQESNTEAFF. The rearrangement links TRBV18 to TRBJ1-1; TRBD1 matches 8 bases. J gave up 1 base and V 4 bases, and 5 bases lay outside the gene matches. From germline, CDR1 is KGHSH and CDR2 LQKENI. The CDR3 has 15 residues.

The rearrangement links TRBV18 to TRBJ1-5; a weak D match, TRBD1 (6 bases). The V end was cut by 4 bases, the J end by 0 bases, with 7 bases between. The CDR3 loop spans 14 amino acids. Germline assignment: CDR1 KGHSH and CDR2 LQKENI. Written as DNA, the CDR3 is TGTGCCAGCTCACGGACAGATAGCAATCAGCCCCAGCATTTT. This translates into CASSRTDSNQPQHF.

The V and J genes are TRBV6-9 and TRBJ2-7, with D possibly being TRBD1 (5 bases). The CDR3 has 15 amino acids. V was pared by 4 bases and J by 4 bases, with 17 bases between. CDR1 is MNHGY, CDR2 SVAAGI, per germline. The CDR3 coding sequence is TGTGCCAGCAGTTCCCCGACAGCCCCAACGTACGAGCAGTACTTC. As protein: CASSSPTAPTYEQYF.

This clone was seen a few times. CDR3 sequence: CASTLRRGRAFF. The CDR3 bases are TGTGCCAGCACCCTACGGAGGGGGCGAGCTTTCTTT. This chain joins TRBV6-1 and TRBJ1-1, with 7 nucleotides matching TRBD1. Trimming removed 7 bases from V and 10 bases from J; junction bases left unmatched: 9. The CDR3 spans 12 residues. CDR1 and CDR2 (germline): MNHNS, SASEGT.

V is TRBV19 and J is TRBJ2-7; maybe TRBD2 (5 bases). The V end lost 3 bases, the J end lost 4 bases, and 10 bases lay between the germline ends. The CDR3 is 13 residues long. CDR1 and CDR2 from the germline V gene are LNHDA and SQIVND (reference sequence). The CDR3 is CASSIGNPYEQYF. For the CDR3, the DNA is TGTGCCAGTAGTATCGGGAACCCGTACGAGCAGTACTTC.

CDR3 in DNA: TGTGCCAGCAGCCCCAAAAACAGGGGGAGAACTGAAGCTTTCTTT. Its protein product is CASSPKNRGRTEAFF. The chain is built from TRBV5-4 and TRBJ1-1; 8 nucleotides align to TRBD1. This CDR3 is built from 15 residues. Trimming took 4 bases from V and 5 from J; bases not matched to a gene: 10. Per the germline V gene, CDR1 is SGHNT and CDR2 is YYREEE (reference sequence).

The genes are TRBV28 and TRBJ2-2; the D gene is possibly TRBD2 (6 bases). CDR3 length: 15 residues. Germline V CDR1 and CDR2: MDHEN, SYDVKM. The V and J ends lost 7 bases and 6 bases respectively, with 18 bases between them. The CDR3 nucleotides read TGTGCCAGCATCTTATCCGGGAGTGGGGCCGGGGAGCTGTTTTTT. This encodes CASILSGSGAGELFF.

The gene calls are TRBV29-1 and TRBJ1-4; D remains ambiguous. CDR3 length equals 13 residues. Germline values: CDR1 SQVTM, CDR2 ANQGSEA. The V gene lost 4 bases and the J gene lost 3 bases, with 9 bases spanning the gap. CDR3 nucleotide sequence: TGCAGCGTTGGTAGTGGTTCTAATGAAAAACTGTTTTTT. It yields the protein CSVGSGSNEKLFF. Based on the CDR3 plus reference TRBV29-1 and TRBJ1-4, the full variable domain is SAVISQKPSRDICQRGTSLTIQCQVDSQVTMMFWYRQQPGQSLTLIATANQGSEATYESGFVIDKFPISRPNLTFSTLTVSNMSPEDSSIYLCSVGSGSNEKLFFGSGTQLSVL.

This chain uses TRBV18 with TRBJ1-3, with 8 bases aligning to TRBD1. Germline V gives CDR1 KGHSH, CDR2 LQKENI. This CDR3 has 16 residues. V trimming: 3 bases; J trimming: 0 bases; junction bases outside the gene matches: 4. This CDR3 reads CASSPPTGGSGNTIYF. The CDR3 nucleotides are TGTGCCAGCTCACCTCCAACAGGGGGCTCTGGAAACACCATATATTTT.

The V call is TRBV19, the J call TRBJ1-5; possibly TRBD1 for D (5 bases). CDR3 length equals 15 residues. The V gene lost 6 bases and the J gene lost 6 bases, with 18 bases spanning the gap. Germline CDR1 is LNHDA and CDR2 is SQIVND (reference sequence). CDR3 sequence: CASSPGAGWIQPQHF. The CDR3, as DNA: TGTGCCAGTAGCCCTGGGGCAGGGTGGATTCAGCCCCAGCATTTT.

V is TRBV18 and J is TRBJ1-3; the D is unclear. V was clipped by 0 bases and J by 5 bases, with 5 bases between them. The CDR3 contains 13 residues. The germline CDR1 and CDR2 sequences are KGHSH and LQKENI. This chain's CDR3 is CASSPPSRNTIYF. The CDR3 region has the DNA TGTGCCAGCTCACCACCGAGTCGAAACACCATATATTTT.

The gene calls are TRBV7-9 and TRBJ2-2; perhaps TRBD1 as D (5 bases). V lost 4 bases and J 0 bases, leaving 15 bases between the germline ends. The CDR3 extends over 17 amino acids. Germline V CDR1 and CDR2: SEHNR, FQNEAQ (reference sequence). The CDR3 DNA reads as TGTGCCAGCAGCTCTTGGGCAACAGGAACGAACACCGGGGAGCTGTTTTTT. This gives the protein CASSSWATGTNTGELFF.

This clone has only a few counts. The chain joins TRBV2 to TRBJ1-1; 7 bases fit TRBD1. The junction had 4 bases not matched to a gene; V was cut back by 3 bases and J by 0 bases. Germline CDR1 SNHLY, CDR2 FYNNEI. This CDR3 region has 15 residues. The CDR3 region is CASSDRGNMNTEAFF. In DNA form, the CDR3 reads TGTGCCAGCAGTGACAGGGGGAACATGAACACTGAAGCTTTCTTT.

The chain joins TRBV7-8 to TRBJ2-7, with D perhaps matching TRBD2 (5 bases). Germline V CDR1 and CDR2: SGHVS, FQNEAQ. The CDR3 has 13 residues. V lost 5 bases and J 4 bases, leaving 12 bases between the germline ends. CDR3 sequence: CASSLPGGYEQYF. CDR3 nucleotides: TGTGCCAGCAGCCTCCCAGGAGGTTACGAGCAGTACTTC.